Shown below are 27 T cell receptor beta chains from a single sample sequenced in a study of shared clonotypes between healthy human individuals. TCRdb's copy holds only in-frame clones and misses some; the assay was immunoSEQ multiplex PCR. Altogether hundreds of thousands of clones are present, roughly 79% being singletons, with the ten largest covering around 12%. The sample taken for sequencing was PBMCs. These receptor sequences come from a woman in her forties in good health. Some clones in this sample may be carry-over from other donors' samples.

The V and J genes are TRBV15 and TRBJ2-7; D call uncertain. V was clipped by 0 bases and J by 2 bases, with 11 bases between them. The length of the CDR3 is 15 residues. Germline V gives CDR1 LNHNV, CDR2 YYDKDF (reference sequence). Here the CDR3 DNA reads TGTGCCACCAGCAGAGATACCGGACCACCCTACGAGCAGTACTTC. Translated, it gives CATSRDTGPPYEQYF.

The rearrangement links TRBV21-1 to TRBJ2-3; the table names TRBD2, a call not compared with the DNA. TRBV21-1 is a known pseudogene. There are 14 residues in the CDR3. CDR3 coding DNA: TGTGCCACCGGACTAGCGGGACGAACAGATACGCAGTATTTT. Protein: CATGLAGRTDTQYF.

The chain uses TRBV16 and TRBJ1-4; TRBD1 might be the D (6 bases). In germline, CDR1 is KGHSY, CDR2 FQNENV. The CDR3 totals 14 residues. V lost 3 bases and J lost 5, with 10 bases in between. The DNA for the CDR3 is TGTGCCAGCAGCCAGTGGGGGCCAAATGAAAAACTGTTTTTT. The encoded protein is CASSQWGPNEKLFF.

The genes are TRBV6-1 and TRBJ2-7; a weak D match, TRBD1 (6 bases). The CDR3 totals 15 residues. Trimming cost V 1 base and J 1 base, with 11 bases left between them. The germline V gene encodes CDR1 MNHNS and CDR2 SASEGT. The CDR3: CASSEVGAASYEQYF. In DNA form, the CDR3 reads TGTGCCAGCAGTGAAGTGGGGGCGGCTTCCTACGAGCAGTACTTC.

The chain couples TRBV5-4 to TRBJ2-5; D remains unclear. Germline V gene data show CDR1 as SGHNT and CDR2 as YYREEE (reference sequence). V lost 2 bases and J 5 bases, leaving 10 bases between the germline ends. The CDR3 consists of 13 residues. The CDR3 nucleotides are TGTGCCAGCAGCTTCCCTCCGTTGGAGACCCAGTACTTC. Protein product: CASSFPPLETQYF.

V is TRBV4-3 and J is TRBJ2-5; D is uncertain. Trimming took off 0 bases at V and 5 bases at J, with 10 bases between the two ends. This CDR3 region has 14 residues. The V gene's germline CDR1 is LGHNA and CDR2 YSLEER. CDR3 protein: CASSQDFGAETQYF. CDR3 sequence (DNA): TGCGCCAGCAGCCAAGATTTTGGCGCGGAGACCCAGTACTTC.

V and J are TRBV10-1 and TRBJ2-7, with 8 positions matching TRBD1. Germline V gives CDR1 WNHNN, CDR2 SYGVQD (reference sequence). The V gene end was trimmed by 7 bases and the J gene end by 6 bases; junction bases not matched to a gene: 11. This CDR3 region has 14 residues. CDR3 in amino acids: CASNDGQGGGEQYF. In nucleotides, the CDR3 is TGCGCCAGCAATGACGGACAGGGTGGAGGCGAGCAGTACTTC.

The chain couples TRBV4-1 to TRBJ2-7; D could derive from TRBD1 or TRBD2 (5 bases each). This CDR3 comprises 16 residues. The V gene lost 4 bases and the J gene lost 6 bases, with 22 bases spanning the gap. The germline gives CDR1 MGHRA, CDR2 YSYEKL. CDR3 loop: CASSLTPGPSTVEQYF. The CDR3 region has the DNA TGCGCCAGCAGCCTTACACCGGGACCCTCCACCGTCGAGCAGTACTTC.

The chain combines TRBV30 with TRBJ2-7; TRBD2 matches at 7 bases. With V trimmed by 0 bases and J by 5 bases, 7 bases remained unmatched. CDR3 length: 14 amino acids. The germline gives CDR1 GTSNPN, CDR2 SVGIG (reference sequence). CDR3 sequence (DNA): TGTGCCTGGAGTGTTTCCAGCGGGACTCACGAGCAGTACTTC. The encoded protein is CAWSVSSGTHEQYF.

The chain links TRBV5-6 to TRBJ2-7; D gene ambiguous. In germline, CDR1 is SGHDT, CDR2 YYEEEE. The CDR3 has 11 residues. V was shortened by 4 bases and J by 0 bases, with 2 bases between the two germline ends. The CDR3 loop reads CASSNSYEQYF. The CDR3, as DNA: TGTGCCAGCAGCAACTCCTACGAGCAGTACTTC. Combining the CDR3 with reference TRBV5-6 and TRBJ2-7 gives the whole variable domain DAGVTQSPTHLIKTRGQQVTLRCSPKSGHDTVSWYQQALGQGPQFIFQYYEEEERQRGNFPDRFSGHQFPNYSSELNVNALLLGDSALYLCASSNSYEQYFGPGTRLTVT.

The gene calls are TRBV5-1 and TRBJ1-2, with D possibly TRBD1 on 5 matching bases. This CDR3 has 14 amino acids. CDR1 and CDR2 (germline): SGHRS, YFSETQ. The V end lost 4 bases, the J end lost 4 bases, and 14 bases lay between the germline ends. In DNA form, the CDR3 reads TGCGCCAGCAGCATTACTCAGGGACTCTATGGCTACACCTTC. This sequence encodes CASSITQGLYGYTF.

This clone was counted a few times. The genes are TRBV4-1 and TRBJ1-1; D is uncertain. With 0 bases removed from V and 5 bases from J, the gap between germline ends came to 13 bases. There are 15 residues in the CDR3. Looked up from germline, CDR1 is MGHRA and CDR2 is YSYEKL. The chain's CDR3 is CASSQDRGKRTEAFF. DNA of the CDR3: TGCGCCAGCAGCCAAGATCGCGGGAAGAGGACTGAAGCTTTCTTT.

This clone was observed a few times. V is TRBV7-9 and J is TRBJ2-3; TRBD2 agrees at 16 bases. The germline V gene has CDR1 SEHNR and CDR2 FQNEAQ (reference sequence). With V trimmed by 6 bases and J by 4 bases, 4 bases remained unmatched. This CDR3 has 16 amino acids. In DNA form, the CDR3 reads TGTGCCAGCAGGGGGACTAGCGGGAGGGCCGCAGATACGCAGTATTTT. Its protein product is CASRGTSGRAADTQYF.

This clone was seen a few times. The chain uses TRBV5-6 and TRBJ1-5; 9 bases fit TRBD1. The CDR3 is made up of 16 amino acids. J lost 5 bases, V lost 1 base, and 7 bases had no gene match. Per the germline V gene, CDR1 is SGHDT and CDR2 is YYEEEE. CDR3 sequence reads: CASSLHRGRMDQPQHF. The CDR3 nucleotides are TGTGCCAGCAGCTTGCACAGGGGGCGCATGGATCAGCCCCAGCATTTT.

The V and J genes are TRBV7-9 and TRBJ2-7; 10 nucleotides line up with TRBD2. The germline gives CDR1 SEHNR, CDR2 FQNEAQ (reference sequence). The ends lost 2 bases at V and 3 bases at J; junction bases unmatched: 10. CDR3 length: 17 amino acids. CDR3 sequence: CASSLRTSGGRVYEQYF. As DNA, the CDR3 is TGTGCCAGCAGCTTACGGACTAGCGGAGGGAGGGTCTACGAGCAGTACTTC.

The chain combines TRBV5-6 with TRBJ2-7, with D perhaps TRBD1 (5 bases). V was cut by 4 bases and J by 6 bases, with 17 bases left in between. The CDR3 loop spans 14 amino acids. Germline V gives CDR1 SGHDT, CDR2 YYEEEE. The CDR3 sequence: CASSADKGMGEQYF. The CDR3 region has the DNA TGTGCCAGCAGCGCGGACAAGGGAATGGGCGAGCAGTACTTC. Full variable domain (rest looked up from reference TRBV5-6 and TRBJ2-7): DAGVTQSPTHLIKTRGQQVTLRCSPKSGHDTVSWYQQALGQGPQFIFQYYEEEERQRGNFPDRFSGHQFPNYSSELNVNALLLGDSALYLCASSADKGMGEQYFGPGTRLTVT.

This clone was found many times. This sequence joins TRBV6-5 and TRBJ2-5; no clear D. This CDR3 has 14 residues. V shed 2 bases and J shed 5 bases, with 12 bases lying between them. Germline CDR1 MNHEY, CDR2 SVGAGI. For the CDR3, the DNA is TGTGCCAGCAGTTACCAGTCCGGGCGCGAGACCCAGTACTTC. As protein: CASSYQSGRETQYF.

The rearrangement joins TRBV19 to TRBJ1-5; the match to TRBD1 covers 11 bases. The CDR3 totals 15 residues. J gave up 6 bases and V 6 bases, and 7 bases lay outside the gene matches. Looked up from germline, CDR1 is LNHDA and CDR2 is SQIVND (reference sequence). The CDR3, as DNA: TGTGCCAGTAGGCGGACAGGGGGCTTCGGTCAGCCCCAGCATTTT. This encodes CASRRTGGFGQPQHF.

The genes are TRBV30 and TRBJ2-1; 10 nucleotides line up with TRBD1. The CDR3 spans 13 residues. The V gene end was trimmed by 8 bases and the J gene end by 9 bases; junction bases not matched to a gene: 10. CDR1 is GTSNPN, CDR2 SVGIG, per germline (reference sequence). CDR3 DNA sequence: TGTGCCCGGGCGGGACAGGGGTTAGGTGAGCAGTTCTTC. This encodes CARAGQGLGEQFF.

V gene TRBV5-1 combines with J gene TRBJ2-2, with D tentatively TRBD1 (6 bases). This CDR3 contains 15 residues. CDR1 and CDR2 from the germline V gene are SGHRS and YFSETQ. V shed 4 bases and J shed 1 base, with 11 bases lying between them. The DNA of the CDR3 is TGCGCCAGCAGCGCAGGGGTGCGGAACACCGGGGAGCTGTTTTTT. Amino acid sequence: CASSAGVRNTGELFF.

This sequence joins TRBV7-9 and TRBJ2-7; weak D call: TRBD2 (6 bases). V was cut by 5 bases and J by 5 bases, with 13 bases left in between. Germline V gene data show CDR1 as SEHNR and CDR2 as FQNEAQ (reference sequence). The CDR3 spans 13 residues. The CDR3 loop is CASSRRGLDEQYF. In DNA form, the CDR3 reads TGTGCCAGCAGCCGGAGGGGCCTCGACGAGCAGTACTTC. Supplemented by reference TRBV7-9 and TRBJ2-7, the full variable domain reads DTGVSQNPRHKITKRGQNVTFRCDPISEHNRLYWYRQTLGQGPEFLTYFQNEAQLEKSRLLSDRFSAERPKGSFSTLEIQRTEQGDSAMYLCASSRRGLDEQYFGPGTRLTVT.

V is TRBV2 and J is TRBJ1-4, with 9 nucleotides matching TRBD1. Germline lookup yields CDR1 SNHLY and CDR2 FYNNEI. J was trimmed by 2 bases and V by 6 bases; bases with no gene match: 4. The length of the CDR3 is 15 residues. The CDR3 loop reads CASRLQGATNEKLFF. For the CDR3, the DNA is TGTGCCAGCAGGCTACAGGGGGCGACTAATGAAAAACTGTTTTTT. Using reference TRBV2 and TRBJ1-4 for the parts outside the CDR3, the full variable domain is EPEVTQTPSHQVTQMGQEVILRCVPISNHLYFYWYRQILGQKVEFLVSFYNNEISEKSEIFDDQFSVERPDGSNFTLKIRSTKLEDSAMYFCASRLQGATNEKLFFGSGTQLSVL.

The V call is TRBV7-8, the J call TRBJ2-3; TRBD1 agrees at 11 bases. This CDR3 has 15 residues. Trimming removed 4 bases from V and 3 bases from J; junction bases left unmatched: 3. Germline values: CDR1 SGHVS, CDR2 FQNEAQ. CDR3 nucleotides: TGTGCCAGCAGCTCCGGACAGGGGGCTACAGATACGCAGTATTTT. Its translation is CASSSGQGATDTQYF. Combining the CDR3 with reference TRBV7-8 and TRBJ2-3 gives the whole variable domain GAGVSQSPRYKVAKRGQDVALRCDPISGHVSLFWYQQALGQGPEFLTYFQNEAQLDKSGLPSDRFFAERPEGSVSTLKIQRTQQEDSAVYLCASSSGQGATDTQYFGPGTRLTVL.

CDR3 nucleotide sequence: TGCGCCAGCAGCTGGACTAGCGTGGGCACAGATACGCAGTATTTT. Its translation is CASSWTSVGTDTQYF. The chain employs TRBV10-2 and TRBJ2-3, with TRBD2 identical over 9 bases. Germline-derived CDR1 and CDR2 are WSHSY and SAAADI. J lost 1 base, V lost 6 bases, and 5 bases had no gene match. The CDR3 runs to 15 residues.

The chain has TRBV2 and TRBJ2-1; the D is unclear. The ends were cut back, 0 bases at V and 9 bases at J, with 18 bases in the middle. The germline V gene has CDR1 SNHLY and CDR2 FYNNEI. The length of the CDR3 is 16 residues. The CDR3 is CASSEAQSRTHTEQFF. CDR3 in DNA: TGTGCCAGCAGTGAAGCGCAGTCTAGGACCCATACTGAGCAGTTCTTC.

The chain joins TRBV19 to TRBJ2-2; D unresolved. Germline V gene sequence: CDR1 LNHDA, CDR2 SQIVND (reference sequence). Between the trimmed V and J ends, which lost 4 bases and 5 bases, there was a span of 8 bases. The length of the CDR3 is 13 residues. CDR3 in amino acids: CASSSGVTGELFF. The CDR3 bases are TGTGCCAGTAGTAGCGGCGTTACCGGGGAGCTGTTTTTT. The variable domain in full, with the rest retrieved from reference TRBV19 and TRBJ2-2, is DGGITQSPKYLFRKEGQNVTLSCEQNLNHDAMYWYRQDPGQGLRLIYYSQIVNDFQKGDIAEGYSVSREKKESFPLTVTSAQKNPTAFYLCASSSGVTGELFFGEGSRLTVL.

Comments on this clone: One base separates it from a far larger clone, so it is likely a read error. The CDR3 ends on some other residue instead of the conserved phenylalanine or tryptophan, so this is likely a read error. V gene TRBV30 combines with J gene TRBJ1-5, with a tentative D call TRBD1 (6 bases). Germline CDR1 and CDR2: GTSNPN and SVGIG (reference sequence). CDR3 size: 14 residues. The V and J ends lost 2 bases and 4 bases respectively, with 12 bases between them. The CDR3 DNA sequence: TGTGCCTGGAGTACCGGGACACTAAATCAGCCCCAGCATCTT. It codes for CAWSTGTLNQPQHL.